This passage covers 9 T cell receptor beta chains from one sample sequenced in a study of shared clonotypes between healthy human individuals. TCRdb keeps only in-frame clones here, not all; method: immunoSEQ multiplex PCR. The sample lists 490,000 or so clones, about 79% seen once, with 10% to 15% in the top ten. Sample: PBMCs. These receptors all stem from a woman aged 40-49 years in good health. Some clones in this sample may be carry-over from other donors' samples.

This clone came up once. V gene TRBV7-2 combines with J gene TRBJ2-7, with 8 bases aligning to TRBD2. The V segment lost 5 bases and the J segment 2 bases; nucleotides outside the gene matches: 14. The CDR3 is 17 amino acids. Germline V CDR1 and CDR2: SGHTA, FQGNSA. In DNA form, the CDR3 reads TGTGCCAGCAGCCTCCGCCGGCTAGCGGGTGGGACCTACGAGCAGTACTTC. Amino acids: CASSLRRLAGGTYEQYF.

The chain has TRBV5-1 and TRBJ2-6; no firm D call. Per germline, CDR1 SGHRS and CDR2 YFSETQ. V was trimmed by 1 base and J by 0 bases, leaving 5 bases between them. This CDR3 spans 15 amino acids. CDR3 bases: TGCGCCAGCAGCTTGCAGTACTCTGGGGCCAACGTCCTGACTTTC. This translates into CASSLQYSGANVLTF.

The chain is built from TRBV7-2 and TRBJ2-3; 14 bases fit TRBD2. There are 16 residues in the CDR3. Losses at the gene ends were 0 bases for V and 6 bases for J; bases not matched to a gene: 2. Germline CDR1 and CDR2: SGHTA and FQGNSA. The CDR3 protein is CASSLAGTSGSDTQYF. In DNA, the CDR3 is TGTGCCAGCAGCTTAGCGGGGACTAGCGGGAGTGATACGCAGTATTTT. Drawing the rest from reference TRBV7-2 and TRBJ2-3, the complete variable domain is GAGVSQSPSNKVTEKGKDVELRCDPISGHTALYWYRQSLGQGLEFLIYFQGNSAPDKSGLPSDRFSAERTGGSVSTLTIQRTQQEDSAVYLCASSLAGTSGSDTQYFGPGTRLTVL.

The chain combines TRBV5-1 with TRBJ2-1; D is unresolved. Trimming pared 2 bases from V and 0 bases from J, leaving 9 bases between. This CDR3 is built from 15 residues. Germline CDR1 reads SGHRS; CDR2 reads YFSETQ. The CDR3: CASSFFSSSYNEQFF. In nucleotides, the CDR3 is TGCGCCAGCAGCTTTTTCTCCAGCTCCTACAATGAGCAGTTCTTC. Using reference TRBV5-1 and TRBJ2-1 for the parts outside the CDR3, the full variable domain is KAGVTQTPRYLIKTRGQQVTLSCSPISGHRSVSWYQQTPGQGLQFLFEYFSETQRNKGNFPGRFSGRQFSNSRSEMNVSTLELGDSALYLCASSFFSSSYNEQFFGPGTRLTVL.

This clone was seen a handful of times. This chain uses TRBV11-2 with TRBJ2-2, with D unresolved. Trimming left V 7 bases short and J 1 base short, with 10 bases between. The V gene's germline CDR1 is SGHAT and CDR2 FQNNGV. This CDR3 has 14 residues. The CDR3 DNA follows: TGTGCCAGCACCTCGGCCCTGAACACCGGGGAGCTGTTTTTT. This translates into CASTSALNTGELFF.

This sequence joins TRBV5-4 and TRBJ2-3; D is unclear. Trimming took 4 bases from V and 0 from J, leaving 3 bases between them. The CDR3 is 12 amino acids. Germline CDR1 reads SGHNT; CDR2 reads YYREEE (reference sequence). The CDR3 DNA is TGTGCCAGCAGCGAAAGCACAGATACGCAGTATTTT. As protein: CASSESTDTQYF.

With respect to this clone: This sample includes further DNA sequences coding for the same CDR3. J is TRBJ2-3 and V is TRBV9, with a weak D call TRBD2 (6 bases). Deletions cut 0 bases from V and 0 bases from J, with 11 bases between. Germline loops: CDR1 SGDLS, CDR2 YYNGEE. This CDR3 contains 16 residues. The CDR3 DNA reads as TGTGCCAGCAGCGTAGCTGGGCGGGGTAGCACAGATACGCAGTATTTT. Its protein product is CASSVAGRGSTDTQYF.

Regarding this clone: One junction end disagrees with the germline gene, perhaps due to a read error. The chain links TRBV10-3 to TRBJ2-3, with TRBD2 matching 8 bases. Per the germline V gene, CDR1 is ENHRY and CDR2 is SYGVKD. The CDR3 is 17 amino acids. CDR3 in DNA: TGTGCCACCAGTGAAACCTCCCGGGGGGGAAGCACAGATACGCAGTATTTT. Protein product: CATSETSRGGSTDTQYF.

This chain connects TRBV7-6 to TRBJ2-3, with 8 nucleotides matching TRBD2. V shed 5 bases, J shed 3 bases, and the junction held 10 bases outside the gene matches. Germline V gene data show CDR1 as SGHVS and CDR2 as FNYEAQ. The CDR3 length is 16 residues. CDR3: CASSLLGGARTDTQYF. CDR3 coding DNA: TGTGCCAGCAGCCTCCTCGGGGGGGCGCGAACAGATACGCAGTATTTT.